One and the same sample provided the 24 T cell receptor beta chains below, sequenced in a study of OX40 agonist ivuxolimab in advanced cancers. Data came from immunoSEQ multiplex PCR; TCRdb stores just in-frame clones and leaves some out. The sample lists roughly 73,000 clones; roughly 90% were seen once. The sequenced sample was CD4+ or CD8+ T cells sorted from blood, obtained in a trial of the OX40 agonist ivuxolimab. The receptors shown here come from an adult with an advanced solid tumor such as melanoma, head and neck, liver or kidney cancer.

This chain joins TRBV5-1 and TRBJ2-1; D perhaps matches TRBD2 (5 bases). Deletions cut 0 bases from V and 9 bases from J, with 13 bases between. In germline, CDR1 is SGHRS, CDR2 YFSETQ. The CDR3 extends over 14 amino acids. In DNA, the CDR3 is TGCGCCAGCAGCTTGGGAGTCGAGCGGAGTGAGCAGTTCTTC. Translating gives CASSLGVERSEQFF.

The chain employs TRBV7-5 and TRBJ1-2. TRBV7-5 is assigned pseudogene status. This CDR3 spans 14 amino acids. Here the CDR3 DNA reads TGTGCCAGAAGCTTAGTGTGGGTTAACTATGGCTACACCTTC. It translates to CARSLVWVNYGYTF.

This clone has a single count. This chain uses TRBV19 with TRBJ1-2; TRBD1 matches 11 bases. J lost 4 bases, V lost 7 bases, and 11 bases had no gene match. Germline CDR1 is LNHDA and CDR2 is SQIVND (reference sequence). The CDR3 contains 16 residues. In DNA, the CDR3 is TGTGCCAGTATGAGGAGTCCGGGACAGGGGGTCTATGGCTACACCTTC. Its translation is CASMRSPGQGVYGYTF.

The V gene is TRBV5-5, the J gene TRBJ2-3; D possibly corresponds to TRBD2 (6 bases). Germline CDR1 is SGHKS and CDR2 is YYEKEE (reference sequence). V gave up 4 bases and J gave up 6 bases, with 18 bases separating them. This CDR3 region has 15 residues. This chain's CDR3 is CASSKFSGPQDTQYF. Written as DNA, the CDR3 is TGTGCCAGCAGCAAATTTAGCGGACCCCAGGATACGCAGTATTTT.

The V call is TRBV10-3, the J call TRBJ1-5; D not resolved. Germline assignment: CDR1 ENHRY and CDR2 SYGVKD. The CDR3 has 17 amino acids. V was trimmed by 4 bases and J by 2 bases, leaving 18 bases between them. CDR3 nucleotide sequence: TGTGCCATCAGTGGCTCCCCAGGACTCCAGGGCAATCAGCCCCAGCATTTT. It encodes CAISGSPGLQGNQPQHF.

The genes are TRBV15 and TRBJ2-7, with 10 bases that match TRBD2. From germline, CDR1 is LNHNV and CDR2 YYDKDF (reference sequence). The CDR3 consists of 16 residues. With V trimmed by 0 bases and J by 7 bases, 9 bases remained unmatched. CDR3 sequence (DNA): TGTGCCACCAGCAGAGATCCAGCGGGGGGGCCTGGAGAGCAGTACTTC. Translating it yields CATSRDPAGGPGEQYF.

This clone was seen a single time. J is TRBJ1-1 and V is TRBV6-5, with D possibly matching TRBD1 (6 bases). CDR1 MNHEY and CDR2 SVGAGI come from the germline V gene. This CDR3 contains 14 residues. The V and J ends lost 6 bases and 1 base respectively, with 12 bases between them. Written as DNA, the CDR3 is TGTGCCAGCAGCCGCACAGGGACGAACACTGAAGCTTTCTTT. Its protein product is CASSRTGTNTEAFF.

The chain's CDR3 is CASSIQSPFGEAFF. CDR3 nucleotide sequence: TGTGCCAGTAGTATACAGAGTCCCTTTGGTGAAGCTTTCTTT. The chain carries TRBV19 and TRBJ1-1; D gene uncertain. Germline-derived CDR1 and CDR2 are LNHDA and SQIVND (reference sequence). This CDR3 spans 14 amino acids. The ends were cut back, 2 bases at V and 7 bases at J, with 14 bases in the middle.

The V call is TRBV5-1, the J call TRBJ2-7; TRBD2 is a possible D gene (6 bases). Germline V gene sequence: CDR1 SGHRS, CDR2 YFSETQ. Trimming took 4 bases from V and 0 from J, leaving 14 bases between them. There are 15 residues in the CDR3. DNA of the CDR3: TGCGCCAGCAGCCCCTCCGGGGGTCGCTCCTACGAGCAGTACTTC. Amino acids: CASSPSGGRSYEQYF.

V and J are TRBV2 and TRBJ1-1; D is possibly TRBD1 (5 bases). Trimming removed 11 bases at V and 7 bases at J, with 20 bases between. Germline CDR1 reads SNHLY; CDR2 reads FYNNEI. CDR3 size: 13 residues. Written as DNA, the CDR3 is TGTGCCTGCCGGACCCCGGTAAGGGGTGAAGCTTTCTTT. Translation gives CACRTPVRGEAFF. The variable domain in full, with the rest retrieved from reference TRBV2 and TRBJ1-1, is EPEVTQTPSHQVTQMGQEVILRCVPISNHLYFYWYRQILGQKVEFLVSFYNNEISEKSEIFDDQFSVERPDGSNFTLKIRSTKLEDSAMYFCACRTPVRGEAFFGQGTRLTVV.

This rearrangement joins TRBV5-4 to TRBJ2-5; TRBD1 aligns across 7 bases. The germline gives CDR1 SGHNT, CDR2 YYREEE (reference sequence). V was clipped by 10 bases and J by 1 base; unmatched bases: 7. The CDR3 has 13 residues. CDR3 sequence reads: CAGHRDSQETQYF. Here the CDR3 DNA reads TGTGCCGGTCACCGGGACAGCCAAGAGACCCAGTACTTC.

The V call is TRBV4-2, the J call TRBJ2-3; 8 nucleotides align to TRBD1. Trimming at V came to 0 bases and at J to 5 bases, leaving 7 bases not matched to a gene. The CDR3 covers 16 residues. CDR1 is LGHNA and CDR2 is YNFKEQ in the germline V gene. CDR3 nucleotide sequence: TGTGCCAGCAGCCAAGATAGAAAACAGGGGGGAGATACGCAGTATTTT. Translated, it gives CASSQDRKQGGDTQYF.

The chain links TRBV5-1 to TRBJ2-3; D is ambiguous. This CDR3 comprises 14 residues. V was trimmed by 5 bases and J by 0 bases, leaving 10 bases between them. Germline loops: CDR1 SGHRS, CDR2 YFSETQ. As DNA, the CDR3 is TGCGCCAGCAGAAAGATTTCTAGCACAGATACGCAGTATTTT. Encoded protein: CASRKISSTDTQYF.

This clone has only one observation. The chain employs TRBV30 and TRBJ1-3; D is uncertain. Germline V gene lookup returns CDR1 GTSNPN and CDR2 SVGIG (reference sequence). This CDR3 has 16 amino acids. The V end lost 2 bases, the J end lost 2 bases, and 16 bases lay between the germline ends. CDR3 in amino acids: CAWSSRVYSTGNTIYF. In DNA form, the CDR3 reads TGTGCCTGGAGTTCCCGGGTCTACAGTACTGGAAACACCATATATTTT.

The chain couples TRBV2 to TRBJ1-1, with D uncertain. Trimming removed 7 bases at V and 5 bases at J, with 8 bases between. The CDR3 contains 11 residues. From germline, CDR1 is SNHLY and CDR2 FYNNEI. CDR3 DNA sequence: TGTGCCAGCATATATTCTACTGAAGCTTTCTTT. This codes for CASIYSTEAFF.

CDR3: CASSSYVLSNQPQHF. The CDR3 DNA reads TGTGCCAGTAGTTCGTATGTGCTTAGCAATCAGCCCCAGCATTTT. The chain is built from TRBV19 and TRBJ1-5, with D hard to call. The ends were cut back, 5 bases at V and 0 bases at J, with 11 bases in the middle. CDR1 is LNHDA and CDR2 is SQIVND in the germline V gene (reference sequence). This CDR3 has 15 amino acids.

The chain carries TRBV14 and TRBJ1-2; D is unresolved. CDR1 is SGHDN and CDR2 is FVKESK in the germline V gene. CDR3 length equals 13 residues. Trimming stripped 0 bases from V and 4 bases from J, with 6 bases between. CDR3 residues: CASSQDPFYGYTF. The CDR3 region has the DNA TGTGCCAGCAGCCAAGATCCCTTCTATGGCTACACCTTC.

The chain has TRBV19 and TRBJ1-3; 9 nucleotides match TRBD1. This CDR3 is 16 amino acids long. Unmatched junction bases numbered 6, after V lost 4 bases and J lost 2 bases. CDR1 is LNHDA, CDR2 SQIVND, per germline (reference sequence). The CDR3 region is CASSTYRDRAGNTIYF. In nucleotides, the CDR3 is TGTGCCAGTAGTACCTACCGGGACAGGGCTGGAAACACCATATATTTT.

The chain combines TRBV5-8 with TRBJ1-1, with 7 nucleotides matching TRBD1. CDR3 size: 13 residues. V lost 3 bases to trimming and J lost 14 bases; unmatched junction nucleotides: 13. Germline values: CDR1 SGHTS, CDR2 YDEGEE. The CDR3 spells CASSSGQLSSGFF. The CDR3, as DNA: TGTGCCAGCAGCTCGGGACAGCTGAGCTCCGGGTTCTTT.

V and J are TRBV27 and TRBJ1-5; D remains unclear. CDR1 is MNHEY and CDR2 is SMNVEV in the germline V gene (reference sequence). This CDR3 region has 15 residues. The V end was cut by 2 bases, the J end by 7 bases, with 15 bases between. CDR3 sequence (DNA): TGTGCCAGCAGTTTAAAGAGTTTGACACCCCAGCCCCAGCATTTT. It specifies CASSLKSLTPQPQHF.

V usage is TRBV5-8 and J usage is TRBJ2-5; 7 bases are shared with TRBD1. Germline assignment: CDR1 SGHTS and CDR2 YDEGEE. This CDR3 comprises 15 residues. J gave up 5 bases and V 0 bases, and 7 bases lay outside the gene matches. CDR3 in amino acids: CASSLGGQPGETQYF. The CDR3 DNA sequence: TGTGCCAGCAGCTTGGGGGGACAGCCTGGGGAGACCCAGTACTTC.

This chain uses TRBV7-2 with TRBJ2-1; the D gene could be TRBD1 or TRBD2 (5 bases each). Deletions cut 2 bases from V and 6 bases from J, with 23 bases between. The CDR3 extends over 18 amino acids. Germline assignment: CDR1 SGHTA and CDR2 FQGNSA. The CDR3 spells CASSLWVWGPVGANEQFF. CDR3 in DNA: TGTGCCAGCAGCTTATGGGTCTGGGGCCCCGTGGGAGCCAATGAGCAGTTCTTC.

The gene calls are TRBV6-5 and TRBJ2-7, with a tentative D call TRBD2 (5 bases). Trimming stripped 6 bases from V and 9 bases from J, with 21 bases between. The length of the CDR3 is 14 residues. Looked up from germline, CDR1 is MNHEY and CDR2 is SVGAGI. This chain's CDR3 is CASRVDRLIGGQYF. DNA of the CDR3: TGTGCCAGCAGGGTAGACCGGCTCATCGGAGGGCAGTACTTC.

The V call is TRBV4-1, the J call TRBJ2-4; TRBD2 matches at 7 bases. The CDR3 has 18 residues. CDR1 and CDR2 (germline): MGHRA, YSYEKL. With V trimmed by 7 bases and J by 0 bases, 15 bases remained unmatched. The CDR3 DNA sequence: TGCGCCAGCACCCCTGGGAGGGCGGGGAGCTTAGCCAAAAACATTCAGTACTTC. Translation: CASTPGRAGSLAKNIQYF.